The T cell receptor (beta chain) described here comes from a study of shared clonotypes between healthy human individuals. Background on the study: Per-donor plates numbered three CD4 naive, three CD4 memory, two CD8 naive and one CD8 memory.

Naive CD4+ cells were CD45RA-selected; the remaining cells were memory. Study results and caveats: The study generally estimated greater richness for naive than memory subsets. Lower generation probabilities were found for non-shared clonotypes than for those shared by all four donors.

Deletions cut 0 bases from V and 6 bases from J, with 12 bases between. The CDR3 runs to 13 residues. CDR1 and CDR2 (germline): GTSNPN, SVGIG (reference sequence). In regard to this clone: Its antigen is not identified.

The data were produced by immunoSEQ multiplex PCR, yet TCRdb's version contains in-frame clones alone and is incomplete. The data show over 1.4 million clones, more than 95% seen once. The sequence came from a man in his thirties or forties in good health. Sequenced material: naive CD4+ T cells sorted from blood. Subset meaning: CD45RA+ positively selected. The chain has TRBV30 and TRBJ2-7; a possible D gene is TRBD1 (6 bases). The chain's CDR3 is CAWSVWGPGEQYF. The CDR3 DNA is TGTGCCTGGAGTGTATGGGGGCCTGGCGAGCAGTACTTC.